This T cell receptor beta chain is drawn from a study of identical twins (dated by TCRdb to 2016 to 2017). For context, the study as a whole: To test whether fetal clonotypes persist, the study used deep sequencing on TCR alpha and beta repertoires from monozygotic twins, unrelated adults of various ages, and cord blood. To rule out contamination, replicate twin experiments were performed at different times with different library preparation protocols. Paper-wide results and their limitations: Invariant T cells such as MAIT and iNKT could partly confound zero-insertion analyses, although diverse VJ usage argued against such confounding for most clonotypes. In monozygotic twins, recombination models systematically underestimated out-of-frame TCR alpha sharing, but the models matched the sharing seen between unrelated individuals. Excess twin sharing in beta out-of-frame sequences was weaker because fewer shared sequences lowered the signal-to-noise ratio. Fewer insertions were carried by abundant cord blood beta clonotypes, a similar but weaker trend appeared in young adult naive repertoires, and no such trend appeared in memory repertoires. Because the same donors could not be followed over many years, the conclusions relied on cross-sectional statistical analysis. Out-of-frame TCR alpha sequences shared between twins showed an excess of low generation-probability sequences compared with coincidental sharing between unrelated individuals.

Every donor in the study was a healthy Caucasian. The twin cohort consisted of three pairs of female monozygotic twins, all aged 18 to 29 years. Positive isolation kits from Invitrogen were used to isolate the CD4+ and CD8+ T cell populations. This clonotype was counted only a few times. It has no known antigen specificity. Per-nucleotide qualities are absent, and no much larger clonotype sits a single base away. Library construction relied on 5' RACE. The run used an Illumina HiSeq 2000. A universal primer binding site was introduced by template switching, and a unique molecular identifier was present in the final cDNA, enabling accurate counting of TCR cDNA molecules. Specific primers in the conserved constant-segment region were used to synthesize first-strand cDNA for TCR alpha and beta chains. To control for contamination, each cDNA library was double barcoded with a SMART-Mk sample barcode plus Illumina barcodes. Two successive PCR steps introduced TruSeq adapter sequences along with Illumina sample barcodes. The Illumina HiSeq platform was used with custom primers to sequence TCR alpha and beta cDNA libraries. In the original analysis: Unique molecular identifiers were extracted from raw reads with MiGEC, and CDR3 positions were determined with MiXCR. For each individual, recombination models were inferred using an EM algorithm with the repgenHMM and IGoR tools. Shared clonotypes were analyzed with the tcR package in R, and sharing was normalized by the product of cloneset sizes. Out-of-frame nonproductive sequences were analyzed to study raw recombination free of thymic and clonal selection effects. TCRdb redid the processing of the public reads, applying fastp at Q25 and MiXCR, and retained in-frame beta chains. A single entry per CDR3 protein holds the most common genes and DNA from its merged rows. The V and J calls come from TCRdb's annotation, not from the publication. The sample contains about 330,000 distinct CDR3 sequences, about 12% of them found a single time. Around 6.9% of the sample lies in the top ten.

These data also formed part of another study, on yellow fever vaccine responses in identical twins. The second study, in turn, reports: According to the authors, the vaccine-induced T cell response in identical twins seemed to be partly convergent and partly specific to each individual. In identical twins, the study followed T cell clones that responded to the vaccine with precision.

Sequencing used CD8+ T cells sorted from blood. The sequence was collected from a woman between 18 and 29 years old in good health.

Read as DNA, the sequence is TGTGCCACCGAACCTAGGGAGGCCCCAAGCAATGAGCAGTTCTTC. It encodes CATEPREAPSNEQFF. Rearrangement joined TRBV15 to TRBJ2-1; 6 matching bases give a weak D call of TRBD2. According to the germline V gene (reference sequence), CDR1 reads LNHNV and CDR2 reads YYDKDF. Inclusive of the bounding cysteine and phenylalanine, the CDR3 is 15 residues long. Just the 45-base CDR3 DNA is kept, in frame starting at base 1. Trimming costs V 8 bases and J 6 bases, and their ends lie 20 bases apart. With the rest looked up from the reference TRBV15 and TRBJ2-1 genes rather than sequenced, the full variable domain is DAMVIQNPRYQVTQFGKPVTLSCSQTLNHNVMYWYQQKSSQAPKLLFHYYDKDFNNEADTPDNFQSRRPNTSFCFLDIRSPGLGDTAMYLCATEPREAPSNEQFFGPGTRLTVL.